This is a list of T cell receptor beta chains from one sample in a study of shared clonotypes between healthy human individuals. Assay used: immunoSEQ multiplex PCR; TCRdb lists only in-frame clones, some missing. The data hold some 2.1 million clones, with around 93% observed a single time. Sequencing was carried out using naive CD8+ T cells from PBMCs. The receptors come from a man aged 18 to 29 in good health. Some clones in this sample may be carry-over from other donors' samples. Both conserved end residues are part of each CDR3.

v_gene	j_gene	CDR3aa
TRBV11-3	TRBJ2-2	CASSGSYTGELFF
TRBV5-1	TRBJ1-2	CASSLAGDYTF
TRBV4-1	TRBJ1-1	CASSQSPGGRTEAFF
TRBV6-6	TRBJ1-4	CASSPGLQNEKLFF
TRBV11-2	TRBJ2-5	CASIHRTQETQYF
TRBV9	TRBJ2-3	CASSDRGAPADTQYF
TRBV4-2	TRBJ1-2	CASSLDRVDGYTF
TRBV29-1	TRBJ1-2	CSVVTGRDGYTF
TRBV28	TRBJ2-7	CASSARTSRIGEQYF
TRBV7-3	TRBJ2-3	CASSLAGGADTQYF
TRBV6-1	TRBJ1-2	CASSGTVLYGYTF
TRBV11-2	TRBJ2-1	CASSLNFRDRGWTNEQFF
TRBV28	TRBJ2-7	CASRWTSGSYEQYF
TRBV7-9	TRBJ2-6	CASQLFNSGANVLTF
TRBV19	TRBJ2-1	CASSMLFQGGYNEQFF
TRBV27	TRBJ1-2	CASSLSGSYYGYTF